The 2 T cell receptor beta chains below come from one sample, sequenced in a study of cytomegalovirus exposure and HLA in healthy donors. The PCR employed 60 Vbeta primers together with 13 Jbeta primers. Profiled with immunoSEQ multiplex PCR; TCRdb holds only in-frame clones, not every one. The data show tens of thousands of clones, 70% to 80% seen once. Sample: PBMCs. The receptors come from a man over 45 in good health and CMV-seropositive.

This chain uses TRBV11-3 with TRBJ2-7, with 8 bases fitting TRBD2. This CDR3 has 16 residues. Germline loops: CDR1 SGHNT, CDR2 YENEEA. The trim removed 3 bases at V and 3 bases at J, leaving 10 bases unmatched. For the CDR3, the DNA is TGTGCCAGCAGCTTCTGTTCTCAGCGGGAGCTCTACGAGCAGTACTTC. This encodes CASSFCSQRELYEQYF.

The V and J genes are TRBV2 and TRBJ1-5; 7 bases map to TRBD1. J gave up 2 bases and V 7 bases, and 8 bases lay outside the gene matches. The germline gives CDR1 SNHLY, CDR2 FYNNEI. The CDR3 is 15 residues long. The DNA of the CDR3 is TGTGCCAGCAAGGGGGACAGTTTCCGCAATCAGCCCCAGCATTTT. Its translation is CASKGDSFRNQPQHF.